These T cell receptor beta chains were read from a single sample in a study of control samples from healthy donors and cancer patients. Method: immunoSEQ multiplex PCR; TCRdb's copy keeps in-frame clones and lacks some. In the table there are around 110,000 clones, approximately 90% of which are singletons. The sequenced sample was PBMCs. These receptors were collected from a woman in her forties or fifties with colorectal cancer. Each CDR3 is given with its conserved first and last residue. A D gene is named only where the DNA matches it firmly. Size tells how often a clone was seen (once, few, many) or the class of an expanded clone, and some rows leave it out.

D: TRBD2
V: TRBV28
J: TRBJ2-5
size: -
CDR3: CASRLAGEETQYF
DNA: TGTGCCAGCAGATTAGCGGGGGAAGAGACCCAGTACTTC

D: TRBD2
V: TRBV6-1
J: TRBJ2-5
size: few
CDR3: CASSEIRQVGGPRETQYF
DNA: TGTGCCAGCAGTGAAATCCGGCAGGTGGGAGGGCCTAGAGAGACCCAGTACTTC

D: TRBD1
V: TRBV7-2
J: TRBJ2-4
size: -
CDR3: CASSLGPDRKNIQYF
DNA: TGTGCCAGCAGCTTAGGCCCGGACAGGAAAAACATTCAGTACTTC

D: -
V: TRBV30
J: TRBJ1-2
size: -
CDR3: CAWRVTGVGGYTF
DNA: TGTGCCTGGAGGGTTACCGGGGTGGGAGGCTACACCTTC

D: -
V: TRBV7-9
J: TRBJ2-7
size: -
CDR3: CASSSDRRDYEQYF
DNA: TGTGCCAGCAGCTCCGACAGGAGGGACTACGAGCAGTACTTC

D: -
V: TRBV24-1
J: TRBJ2-1
size: -
CDR3: CATSASRRRGDEQFF
DNA: TGTGCCACCAGTGCGTCACGGAGACGGGGTGATGAGCAGTTCTTC

D: -
V: TRBV24-1
J: TRBJ1-1
size: -
CDR3: CATSYAGKAFF
DNA: TGTGCCACATCATACGCTGGGAAGGCTTTCTTT

D: TRBD1
V: TRBV10-3
J: TRBJ1-4
size: -
CDR3: CAIGTGGDEKLFF
DNA: TGTGCCATCGGGACAGGGGGTGATGAAAAACTGTTTTTT

D: -
V: TRBV2
J: TRBJ2-7
size: once
CDR3: CASSSGVRYEQYF
DNA: TGTGCCAGCTCAAGTGGGGTTCGGTACGAGCAGTACTTC

D: -
V: TRBV3-1/TRBV3-2
J: TRBJ2-3
size: -
CDR3: CASARGPDTQYF
DNA: TGTGCCAGCGCCCGGGGTCCAGATACGCAGTATTTT

D: -
V: TRBV6-2/TRBV6-3
J: TRBJ1-2
size: -
CDR3: CASSPNIYGYTF
DNA: TGTGCCAGCAGCCCGAATATCTATGGCTACACCTTC

D: TRBD1
V: TRBV7-3
J: TRBJ2-3
size: -
CDR3: CSSNIGTGDTDTQYF
DNA: TGTTCCAGCAATATCGGGACAGGGGACACAGATACGCAGTATTTT

D: -
V: TRBV27
J: TRBJ1-2
size: -
CDR3: CASRRIGSEGVIYGYTF
DNA: TGTGCCAGCAGACGAATCGGGTCGGAGGGTGTCATATATGGCTACACCTTC